This TCR beta chain derives from a study of T cells in lung cancer brain metastases. Trimming removed 5 bases from V and 6 bases from J; junction bases left unmatched: 7. The germline CDR1 and CDR2 sequences are MNHEY and SMNVEV (reference sequence). This CDR3 spans 14 amino acids. The repertoire was sequenced with immunoSEQ multiplex PCR; TCRdb's copy has only in-frame clones and lacks some. The sample lists roughly 5,000 clones; about 83% were seen once. This TCR derives from a woman in her 50s with non-small cell lung cancer that had spread to the brain. Sequencing was carried out using tumor tissue from a brain metastasis. This chain uses TRBV27 with TRBJ2-1, with TRBD2 identical over 7 bases. CDR3 coding DNA: TGTGCCAGCAGTCCCATGACTAGCTCCAATGAGCAGTTCTTC. It is translated as CASSPMTSSNEQFF.